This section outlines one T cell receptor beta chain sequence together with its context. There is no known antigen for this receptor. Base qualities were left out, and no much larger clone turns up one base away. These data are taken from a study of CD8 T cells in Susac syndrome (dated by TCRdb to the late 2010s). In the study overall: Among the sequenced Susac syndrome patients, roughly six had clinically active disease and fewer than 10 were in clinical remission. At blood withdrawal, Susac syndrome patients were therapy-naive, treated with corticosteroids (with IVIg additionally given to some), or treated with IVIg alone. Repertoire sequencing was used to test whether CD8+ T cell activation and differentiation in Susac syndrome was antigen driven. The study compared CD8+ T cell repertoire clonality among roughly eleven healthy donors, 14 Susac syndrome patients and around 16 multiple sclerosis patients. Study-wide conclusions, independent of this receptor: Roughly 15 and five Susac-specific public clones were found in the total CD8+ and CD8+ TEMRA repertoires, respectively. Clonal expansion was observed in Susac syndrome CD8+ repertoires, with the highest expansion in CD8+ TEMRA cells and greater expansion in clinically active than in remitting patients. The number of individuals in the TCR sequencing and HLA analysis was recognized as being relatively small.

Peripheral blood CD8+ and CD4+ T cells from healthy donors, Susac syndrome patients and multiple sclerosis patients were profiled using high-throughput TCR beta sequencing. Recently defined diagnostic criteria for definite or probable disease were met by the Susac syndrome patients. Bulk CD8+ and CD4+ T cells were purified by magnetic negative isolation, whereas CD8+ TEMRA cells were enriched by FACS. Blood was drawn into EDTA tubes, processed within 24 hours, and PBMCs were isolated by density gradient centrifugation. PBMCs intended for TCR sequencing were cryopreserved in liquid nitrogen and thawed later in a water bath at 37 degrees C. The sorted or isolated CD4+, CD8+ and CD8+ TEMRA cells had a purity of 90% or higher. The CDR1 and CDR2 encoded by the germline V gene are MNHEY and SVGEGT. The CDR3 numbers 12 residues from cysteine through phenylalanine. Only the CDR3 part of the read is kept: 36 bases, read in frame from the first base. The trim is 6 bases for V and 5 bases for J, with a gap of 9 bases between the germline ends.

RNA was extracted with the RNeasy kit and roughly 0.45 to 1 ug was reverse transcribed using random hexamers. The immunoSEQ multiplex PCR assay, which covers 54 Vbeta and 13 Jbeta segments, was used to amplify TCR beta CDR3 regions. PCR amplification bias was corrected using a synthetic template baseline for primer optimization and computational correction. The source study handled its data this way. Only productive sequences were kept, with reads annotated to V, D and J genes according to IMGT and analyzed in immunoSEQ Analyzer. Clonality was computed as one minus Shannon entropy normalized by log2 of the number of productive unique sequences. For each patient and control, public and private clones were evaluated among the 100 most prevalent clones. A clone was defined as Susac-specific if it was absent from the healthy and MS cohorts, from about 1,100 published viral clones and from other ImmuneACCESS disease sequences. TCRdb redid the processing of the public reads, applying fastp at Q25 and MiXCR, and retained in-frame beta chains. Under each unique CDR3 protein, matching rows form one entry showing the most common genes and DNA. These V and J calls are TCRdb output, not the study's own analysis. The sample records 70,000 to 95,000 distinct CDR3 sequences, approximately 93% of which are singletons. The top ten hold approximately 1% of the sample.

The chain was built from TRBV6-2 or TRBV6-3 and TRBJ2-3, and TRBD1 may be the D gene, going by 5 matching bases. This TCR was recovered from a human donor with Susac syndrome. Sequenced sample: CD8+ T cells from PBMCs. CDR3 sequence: CASSSTGDTQYF. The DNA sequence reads TGTGCCAGCAGCTCCACAGGAGATACGCAGTATTTT.